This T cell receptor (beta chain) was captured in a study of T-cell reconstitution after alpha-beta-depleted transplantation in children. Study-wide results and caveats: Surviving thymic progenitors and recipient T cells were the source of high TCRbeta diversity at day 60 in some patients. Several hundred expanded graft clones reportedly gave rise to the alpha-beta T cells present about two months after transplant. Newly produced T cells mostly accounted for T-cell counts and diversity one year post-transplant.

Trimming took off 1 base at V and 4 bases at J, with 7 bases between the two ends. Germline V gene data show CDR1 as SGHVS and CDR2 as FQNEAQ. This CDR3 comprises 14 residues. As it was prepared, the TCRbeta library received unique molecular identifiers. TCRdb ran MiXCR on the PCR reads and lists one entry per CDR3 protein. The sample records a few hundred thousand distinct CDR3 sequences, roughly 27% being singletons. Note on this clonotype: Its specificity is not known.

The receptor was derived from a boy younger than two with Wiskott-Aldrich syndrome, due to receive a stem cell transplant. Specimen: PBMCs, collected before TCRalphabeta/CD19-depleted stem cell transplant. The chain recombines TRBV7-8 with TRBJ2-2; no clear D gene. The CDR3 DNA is TGTGCCAGCAGCTTAGACCTACTCACCGGGGAGCTGTTTTTT. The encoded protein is CASSLDLLTGELFF. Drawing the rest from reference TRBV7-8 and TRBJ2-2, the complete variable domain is GAGVSQSPRYKVAKRGQDVALRCDPISGHVSLFWYQQALGQGPEFLTYFQNEAQLDKSGLPSDRFFAERPEGSVSTLKIQRTQQEDSAVYLCASSLDLLTGELFFGEGSRLTVL.